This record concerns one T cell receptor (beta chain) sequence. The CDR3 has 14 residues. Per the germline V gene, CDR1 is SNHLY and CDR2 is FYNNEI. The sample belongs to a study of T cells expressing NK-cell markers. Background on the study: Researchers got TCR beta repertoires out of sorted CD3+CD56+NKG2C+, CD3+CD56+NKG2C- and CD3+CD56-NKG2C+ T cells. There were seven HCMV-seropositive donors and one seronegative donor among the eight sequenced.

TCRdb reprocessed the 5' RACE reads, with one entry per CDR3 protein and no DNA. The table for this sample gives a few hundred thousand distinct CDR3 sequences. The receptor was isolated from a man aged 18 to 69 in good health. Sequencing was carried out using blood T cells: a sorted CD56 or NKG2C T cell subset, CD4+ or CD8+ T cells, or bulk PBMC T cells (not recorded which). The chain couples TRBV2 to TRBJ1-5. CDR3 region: CASSEVILSQPQHF.